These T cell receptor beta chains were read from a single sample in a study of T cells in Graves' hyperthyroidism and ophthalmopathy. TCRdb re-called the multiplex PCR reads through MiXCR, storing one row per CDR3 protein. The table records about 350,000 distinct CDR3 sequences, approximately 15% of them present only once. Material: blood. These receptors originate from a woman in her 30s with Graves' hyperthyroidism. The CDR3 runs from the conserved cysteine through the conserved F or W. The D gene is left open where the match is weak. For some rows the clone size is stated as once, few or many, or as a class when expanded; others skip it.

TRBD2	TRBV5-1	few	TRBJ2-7	CASSSSGAYEQYF	TGCGCCAGCAGCTCCAGCGGGGCCTACGAGCAGTACTTC
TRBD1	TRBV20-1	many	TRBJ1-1	CSARPLDRGAEAFF	TGCAGTGCTAGACCTCTAGACAGGGGCGCTGAAGCTTTCTTT
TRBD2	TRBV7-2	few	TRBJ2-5	CASSLRAGDGTQYF	TGTGCCAGCAGCTTAAGAGCGGGAGATGGGACCCAGTACTTC
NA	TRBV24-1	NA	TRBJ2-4	CATSGFPADIQYF	TGTGCCACCAGTGGCTTCCCAGCGGACATTCAGTACTTC
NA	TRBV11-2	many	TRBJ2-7	CASSSDGATYEQYF	TGTGCCAGCAGCTCCGACGGTGCGACCTACGAGCAGTACTTC
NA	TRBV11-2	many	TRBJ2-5	CASSLYYQETQYF	TGTGCCAGCAGCTTATACTACCAAGAGACCCAGTACTTC
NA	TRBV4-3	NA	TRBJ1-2	CASSPGALKEGYTF	TGCGCCAGCAGCCCCGGGGCCCTGAAGGAAGGCTACACCTTC
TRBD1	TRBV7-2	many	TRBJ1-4	CASSGGQGANEKLFF	TGTGCCAGCAGCGGAGGACAGGGGGCTAATGAAAAACTGTTTTTT
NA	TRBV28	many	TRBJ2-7	CASRSAVRVEQYF	TGTGCCAGCCGCTCAGCAGTGCGGGTCGAGCAGTACTTC
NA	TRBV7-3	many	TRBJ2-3	CASSLNPAADTQYF	TGTGCCAGCAGCTTAAATCCGGCCGCAGATACGCAGTATTTT
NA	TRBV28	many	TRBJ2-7	CASSRGQQRGASYEQYF	TGTGCCAGCAGTCGCGGACAGCAGAGGGGGGCCTCCTACGAGCAGTACTTC
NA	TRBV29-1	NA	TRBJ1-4	CSVEDQYNEKLFF	TGCAGCGTCGAAGACCAATATAATGAAAAACTGTTTTTT
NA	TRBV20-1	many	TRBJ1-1	CSARDPLVTAFF	TGCAGTGCTAGGGACCCGCTGGTGACAGCTTTCTTT
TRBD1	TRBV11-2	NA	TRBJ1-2	CASSPGQGRDGYTF	TGTGCCAGCAGCCCCGGACAGGGGCGGGATGGCTACACCTTC
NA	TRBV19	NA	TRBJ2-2	CASSSRSEGGTGELFF	TGTGCCAGTAGTTCCCGTAGCGAGGGGGGCACCGGGGAGCTGTTTTTT
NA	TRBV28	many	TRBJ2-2	CASSFPQATGELFF	TGTGCCAGCAGTTTTCCACAGGCCACCGGGGAGCTGTTTTTT
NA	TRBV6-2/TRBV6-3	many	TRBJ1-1	CASTSRRDTEAFF	TGTGCCAGCACTTCCAGGCGCGACACTGAAGCTTTCTTT
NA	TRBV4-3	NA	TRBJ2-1	CASSQDWPVGEQFF	TGCGCCAGCAGCCAAGACTGGCCGGTGGGTGAGCAGTTCTTC
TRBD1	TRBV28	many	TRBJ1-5	CASSTSGTGRRPQHF	TGTGCCAGCAGTACATCCGGGACAGGGCGAAGGCCCCAGCATTTT
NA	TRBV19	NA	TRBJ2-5	CASRKREDRETQYF	TGTGCCAGTCGGAAAAGAGAGGATCGGGAGACCCAGTACTTC
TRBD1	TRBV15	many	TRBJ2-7	CATSRTGGNEQYF	TGTGCCACCAGCAGAACAGGGGGCAACGAGCAGTACTTC
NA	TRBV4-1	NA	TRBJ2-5	CASSQEGSSQETQYF	TGCGCCAGCAGCCAAGAAGGTAGCTCCCAAGAGACCCAGTACTTC
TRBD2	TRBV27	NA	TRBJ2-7	CASSLGLAGVNEQYF	TGTGCCAGCTCCCTTGGGTTAGCGGGAGTAAACGAGCAGTACTTC
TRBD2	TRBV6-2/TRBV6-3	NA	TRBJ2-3	CASSHLAGVRDTQYF	TGTGCCAGCAGTCACTTAGCGGGAGTAAGAGATACGCAGTATTTT
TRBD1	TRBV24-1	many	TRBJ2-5	CATSETGRQETQYF	TGTGCCACCAGTGAGACAGGGCGACAAGAGACCCAGTACTTC
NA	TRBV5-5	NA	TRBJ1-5	CASSFDHQPQHF	TGTGCCAGCAGCTTCGACCATCAGCCCCAGCATTTT
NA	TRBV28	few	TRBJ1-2	CASSSGPPGYTF	TGTGCCAGCAGCTCCGGCCCCCCGGGCTACACCTTC
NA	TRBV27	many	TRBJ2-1	CASSPGGMGYNEQFF	TGTGCCAGCAGCCCCGGTGGAATGGGGTACAATGAGCAGTTCTTC
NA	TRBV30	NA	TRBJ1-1	CAWQKADKAFF	TGTGCCTGGCAGAAGGCGGATAAAGCTTTCTTT
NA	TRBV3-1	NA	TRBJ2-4	CASSQDSGAGPKNIQYF	TGTGCCAGCAGCCAAGATTCCGGGGCAGGGCCCAAAAACATTCAGTACTTC
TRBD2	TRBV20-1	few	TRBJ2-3	CSAKGLALDTQYF	TGCAGTGCTAAGGGACTAGCTTTAGATACGCAGTATTTT
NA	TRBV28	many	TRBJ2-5	CASSLVRVQETQYF	TGTGCCAGCAGTTTGGTCAGGGTACAAGAGACCCAGTACTTC
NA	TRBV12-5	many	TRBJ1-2	CASGLSTRGYTF	TGTGCTAGTGGTTTGTCTACGCGGGGCTACACCTTC
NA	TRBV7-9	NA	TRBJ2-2	CASSRRASRGTGELFF	TGTGCCAGCTCCCGAAGGGCATCTCGAGGCACCGGGGAGCTGTTTTTT
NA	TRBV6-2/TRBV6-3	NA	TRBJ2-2	CASNVAGIQRSGELFF	TGTGCCAGCAATGTGGCCGGGATCCAGAGAAGCGGGGAGCTGTTTTTT
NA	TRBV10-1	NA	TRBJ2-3	CASSEWIWDTQYF	TGCGCCAGCAGTGAGTGGATTTGGGATACGCAGTATTTT
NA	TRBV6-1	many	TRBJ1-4	CASRREQGRNEKLFF	TGTGCCAGCAGGAGAGAACAGGGTCGGAATGAAAAACTGTTTTTT
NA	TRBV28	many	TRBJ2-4	CASSSPFGRENIQYF	TGTGCCAGCAGTTCGCCCTTTGGGCGAGAAAACATTCAGTACTTC
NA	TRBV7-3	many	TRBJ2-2	CASSPDGRGELFF	TGTGCCAGCAGCCCCGATGGTAGAGGGGAGCTGTTTTTT
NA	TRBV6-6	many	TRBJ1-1	CASSYSNRLKRTEAFF	TGTGCCAGCAGTTACTCGAACAGGCTGAAACGCACTGAAGCTTTCTTT
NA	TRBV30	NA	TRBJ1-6	CAWSVRWESPLHF	TGTGCCTGGAGTGTACGGTGGGAATCACCCCTCCACTTT
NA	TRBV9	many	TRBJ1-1	CASSVTGTENTEAFF	TGTGCCAGCAGCGTCACCGGGACGGAAAACACTGAAGCTTTCTTT
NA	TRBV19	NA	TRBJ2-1	CASKTQRLASNNEQFF	TGTGCCAGTAAAACTCAGAGGCTAGCGTCGAACAATGAGCAGTTCTTC
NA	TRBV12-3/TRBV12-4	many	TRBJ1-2	CASSLSGGYTF	TGTGCCAGCAGTTTGTCGGGAGGCTACACCTTC
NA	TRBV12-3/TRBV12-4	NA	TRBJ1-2	CASSLARPPMDYGYTF	TGTGCCAGCAGTTTAGCGCGACCTCCAATGGACTATGGCTACACCTTC
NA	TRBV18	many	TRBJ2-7	CASSPGASEQYF	TGTGCCAGCTCACCAGGGGCATCCGAGCAGTACTTC